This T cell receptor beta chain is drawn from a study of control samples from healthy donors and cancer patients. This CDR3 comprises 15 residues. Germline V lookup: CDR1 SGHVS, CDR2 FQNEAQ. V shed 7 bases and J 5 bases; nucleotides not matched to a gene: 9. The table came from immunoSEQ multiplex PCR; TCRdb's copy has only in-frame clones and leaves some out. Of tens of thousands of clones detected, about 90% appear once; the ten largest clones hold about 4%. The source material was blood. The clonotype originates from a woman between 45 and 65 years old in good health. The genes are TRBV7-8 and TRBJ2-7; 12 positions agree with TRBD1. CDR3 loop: CASTPLGDRGHEQYF. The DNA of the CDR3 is TGTGCCAGCACCCCCCTTGGGGACAGGGGGCACGAGCAGTACTTC.